The next 15 T cell receptor beta chains were all read from a single sample in a study of shared clonotypes between healthy human individuals. Naive CD8 cells lacked CD45RO and underwent positive selection for CCR7, leaving out terminally differentiated effector memory CD45RA+ cells. The repertoire was sequenced with immunoSEQ multiplex PCR; TCRdb's copy has only in-frame clones and lacks some. The sample consists of some 2,000,000 clones, about 95% of them appearing once. Sequenced input: naive CD8+ T cells sorted from blood. The receptors stem from a man aged 18 to 30 in good health.

This CDR3 reads CASSLDGFYNEQFF. CDR3 DNA: TGCGCCAGCAGCTTGGATGGTTTCTACAATGAGCAGTTCTTC. The rearrangement uses TRBV5-1 and TRBJ2-1; no clear D. This CDR3 has 14 residues. V was trimmed by 0 bases and J by 3 bases, leaving 7 bases between them. CDR1 SGHRS and CDR2 YFSETQ come from the germline V gene.

The chain combines TRBV5-1 with TRBJ1-1; perhaps TRBD1 as D (5 bases). With 0 bases removed from V and 5 bases from J, the gap between germline ends came to 8 bases. The CDR3 spans 13 residues. CDR1 SGHRS and CDR2 YFSETQ come from the germline V gene. The CDR3: CASSLDWGTEAFF. The DNA of the CDR3 is TGCGCCAGCAGCTTGGATTGGGGGACTGAAGCTTTCTTT.

The chain is built from TRBV4-1 and TRBJ2-5; 12 bases align to TRBD2. V dropped 4 bases and J dropped 2; count of bases not matched to a gene: 2. The CDR3 spans 15 residues. From germline, CDR1 is MGHRA and CDR2 YSYEKL. The CDR3 DNA reads TGCGCCAGCAGCCGGACTAGCGGGATGCAAGAGACCCAGTACTTC. Protein: CASSRTSGMQETQYF.

This clone has a single count. This chain uses TRBV11-3 with TRBJ2-5; TRBD1 matches at 9 bases. The CDR3 has 15 amino acids. CDR1 is SGHNT and CDR2 is YENEEA in the germline V gene. V dropped 4 bases and J dropped 2; count of bases not matched to a gene: 5. For the CDR3, the DNA is TGTGCCAGCAGCTCAGGGACAGGGAAGCAAGAGACCCAGTACTTC. It specifies CASSSGTGKQETQYF.

The chain combines TRBV6-5 with TRBJ2-7; D unresolved. Germline assignment: CDR1 MNHEY and CDR2 SVGAGI. V lost 5 bases to trimming and J lost 3 bases, with 11 bases between them. CDR3 length equals 13 residues. CDR3 nucleotide sequence: TGTGCCAGCAGTCCAATCGCCGACTACGAGCAGTACTTC. It is translated as CASSPIADYEQYF.

The V and J genes are TRBV5-1 and TRBJ2-7; 14 bases agree with TRBD2. V shed 4 bases, J shed 3 bases, and the junction held 3 bases outside the gene matches. The CDR3 contains 15 residues. Germline V CDR1 and CDR2: SGHRS, YFSETQ. The CDR3 DNA sequence: TGCGCCAGCAGCAAAGGGACTAGCGGGAGCTACGAGCAGTACTTC. Encoded protein: CASSKGTSGSYEQYF.

This chain links TRBV13 with TRBJ2-1; the match to TRBD2 covers 13 bases. Germline CDR1 and CDR2: PRHDT and FYEKMQ (reference sequence). This CDR3 has 14 amino acids. The trim removed 5 bases at V and 8 bases at J, leaving 3 bases unmatched. This CDR3 reads CASSGTSGRDEQFF. The DNA of the CDR3 is TGTGCCAGCAGCGGAACTAGCGGGAGGGATGAGCAGTTCTTC.

This clone was counted a few times. The chain employs TRBV7-8 and TRBJ1-6; D is undetermined. V lost 1 base to trimming and J lost 8 bases, with 12 bases between them. The CDR3 loop spans 15 amino acids. The V gene's germline CDR1 is SGHVS and CDR2 FQNEAQ. The CDR3 coding sequence is TGTGCCAGCAGCTTAGTGTACTTTGGGGATTCACCCCTCCACTTT. Protein: CASSLVYFGDSPLHF.

V and J are TRBV6-5 and TRBJ2-5; D gene unclear. V was cut by 6 bases and J by 1 base, with 15 bases left in between. Germline V gene sequence: CDR1 MNHEY, CDR2 SVGAGI. This CDR3 contains 15 residues. Written as DNA, the CDR3 is TGTGCCAGCAGCGAAAGCCCAGCCCCCCAAGAGACCCAGTACTTC. Protein product: CASSESPAPQETQYF.

Points on this clone: The identical CDR3 is also encoded by other nucleotide sequences in the sample. The chain has TRBV6-5 and TRBJ1-1; 7 positions match TRBD1. Germline assignment: CDR1 MNHEY and CDR2 SVGAGI. The V segment lost 2 bases and the J segment 1 base; nucleotides outside the gene matches: 4. This CDR3 is built from 15 residues. The CDR3 loop is CASSYGTDGNTEAFF. In DNA form, the CDR3 reads TGTGCCAGCAGTTACGGGACAGATGGGAACACTGAAGCTTTCTTT.

This clone has only one observation. The chain joins TRBV9 to TRBJ2-5; D possibly uses TRBD1 or TRBD2 (5 bases each). Germline CDR1 and CDR2: SGDLS and YYNGEE. The CDR3 is made up of 16 amino acids. V lost 4 bases to trimming and J lost 4 bases, with 20 bases between them. Here the CDR3 reads CASSSGVSLRGETQYF. In nucleotides, the CDR3 is TGTGCCAGCAGCTCCGGGGTATCCCTTAGGGGAGAGACCCAGTACTTC.

With regard to this clone: The sample has other DNA sequences that encode this CDR3 too. The rearrangement joins TRBV7-9 to TRBJ2-2, with D unclear. The CDR3 has 12 residues. The V gene lost 5 bases and the J gene lost 6 bases, with 7 bases spanning the gap. The germline V gene has CDR1 SEHNR and CDR2 FQNEAQ (reference sequence). CDR3 residues: CASSLVPGELFF. The DNA for the CDR3 is TGTGCCAGCAGCCTCGTCCCCGGGGAGCTGTTTTTT. The entire variable domain, with the rest obtained from reference TRBV7-9 and TRBJ2-2, is as follows: DTGVSQNPRHKITKRGQNVTFRCDPISEHNRLYWYRQTLGQGPEFLTYFQNEAQLEKSRLLSDRFSAERPKGSFSTLEIQRTEQGDSAMYLCASSLVPGELFFGEGSRLTVL.

Regarding this clone: Other DNA sequences in this sample translate to the same CDR3. This chain links TRBV6-1 with TRBJ2-3, with a tentative D call TRBD1 (6 bases). Germline-derived CDR1 and CDR2 are MNHNS and SASEGT. Trimming cost V 3 bases and J 1 base, with 8 bases left between them. The CDR3 has 14 residues. CDR3 nucleotides: TGTGCCAGCAGTGACAGGGGCGGCACAGATACGCAGTATTTT. This codes for CASSDRGGTDTQYF.

Only a few counts were recorded for this clone. This same CDR3 is encoded by further DNA sequences in the sample. This rearrangement joins TRBV4-1 to TRBJ1-2; D possibly corresponds to TRBD1 (6 bases). CDR3 length: 13 amino acids. Trimming cost V 0 bases and J 4 bases, with 6 bases left between them. Germline V gene sequence: CDR1 MGHRA, CDR2 YSYEKL. CDR3 nucleotides: TGCGCCAGCAGCCAAGACAGGGGCTATGGCTACACCTTC. Encoded protein: CASSQDRGYGYTF.

In the case of this clone: Mismatch with germline at one junction end may stem from a read error. The chain employs TRBV30 and TRBJ1-1, with D possibly TRBD1 on 6 matching bases. Germline values: CDR1 GTSNPN, CDR2 SVGIG (reference sequence). The CDR3 covers 13 residues. The CDR3 region is CAWGKGWDTAAFF. The DNA for the CDR3 is TGTGCCTGGGGAAAGGGCTGGGACACTGCAGCTTTCTTT.